These 17 T cell receptor beta chains were sequenced from one sample in a study of cytomegalovirus exposure and HLA in healthy donors. The PCR made use of 60 Vbeta and 13 Jbeta primers. Profiling relied on immunoSEQ multiplex PCR, and the TCRdb table lists in-frame clones only, not all of them. The table lists some 110,000 clones, 74% of them singletons. The sample comprised PBMCs. The receptors were sampled from a woman between 50 and 59 years old in good health and CMV-seropositive.

This rearrangement joins TRBV5-4 to TRBJ2-7; perhaps TRBD2 as D (6 bases). Germline-derived CDR1 and CDR2 are SGHNT and YYREEE (reference sequence). The CDR3 contains 15 residues. V lost 3 bases and J 3 bases, leaving 16 bases between the germline ends. CDR3 nucleotides: TGTGCCAGCAGCTGGGGCGGGGCTAATATCTACGAGCAGTACTTC. It codes for CASSWGGANIYEQYF. Full variable domain (missing parts from reference TRBV5-4 and TRBJ2-7): ETGVTQSPTHLIKTRGQQVTLRCSSQSGHNTVSWYQQALGQGPQFIFQYYREEENGRGNFPPRFSGLQFPNYSSELNVNALELDDSALYLCASSWGGANIYEQYFGPGTRLTVT.

The chain combines TRBV28 with TRBJ1-5; 7 positions agree with TRBD1. The CDR3 sequence is 15 residues long. Germline V lookup: CDR1 MDHEN, CDR2 SYDVKM. Trimming removed 6 bases from V and 7 bases from J; junction bases left unmatched: 12. Here the CDR3 reads CASSPRRQGGQPQHF. The CDR3 coding sequence is TGTGCCAGCAGCCCCCGACGACAGGGCGGGCAGCCCCAGCATTTT.

The V and J genes are TRBV6-1 and TRBJ1-5; D ambiguous. Germline values: CDR1 MNHNS, CDR2 SASEGT. With 0 bases removed from V and 6 bases from J, the gap between germline ends came to 24 bases. This CDR3 has 19 residues. The CDR3 nucleotides are TGTGCCAGCAGTGAAGCTCGAGCCGTTACCCATCTTGCGGGTCAGCCCCAGCATTTT. Residues: CASSEARAVTHLAGQPQHF.

In this sample, this clone turned up a few times. The chain is built from TRBV4-3 and TRBJ1-2; 7 nucleotides line up with TRBD1. The CDR3 length is 15 residues. V dropped 4 bases and J dropped 5; count of bases not matched to a gene: 10. Germline CDR1 is LGHNA and CDR2 is YSLEER. The CDR3 nucleotides are TGCGCCAGCAGCCGAAACAGGGGCCTAGGATATGGCTACACCTTC. This translates into CASSRNRGLGYGYTF.

V is TRBV29-1 and J is TRBJ1-3; D is uncertain. This CDR3 has 14 residues. Trimming cost V 3 bases and J 4 bases, with 13 bases left between them. CDR1 is SQVTM and CDR2 is ANQGSEA in the germline V gene. The CDR3 is CSVDDPTGGNTIYF. CDR3 sequence (DNA): TGCAGCGTTGATGACCCGACGGGGGGAAACACCATATATTTT.

The chain recombines TRBV12-1 with TRBJ2-7; the D call in the table, TRBD2, was not verified against the DNA. TRBV12-1 represents a pseudogene. The CDR3 consists of 19 residues. Written as DNA, the CDR3 is TGTGCCAGCAGCTTTCCCGGACTAGCGGCGGTCCAAGTTACCTACGAGCAGTACTTC. Amino acid sequence: CASSFPGLAAVQVTYEQYF.

The chain combines TRBV5-1 with TRBJ2-3, with D uncertain. Germline loops: CDR1 SGHRS, CDR2 YFSETQ. Trimming shortened V by 1 base and J by 2 bases, and 11 bases separated the two germline ends. The CDR3 covers 15 residues. Here the CDR3 DNA reads TGCGCCAGCAGCTTGTACAGCCAATACACAGATACGCAGTATTTT. As protein: CASSLYSQYTDTQYF.

The chain employs TRBV5-1 and TRBJ2-1, with TRBD2 matching over 9 bases. This CDR3 has 17 amino acids. Trimming cost V 0 bases and J 1 base; bases outside gene matches: 5. Germline lookup yields CDR1 SGHRS and CDR2 YFSETQ. The CDR3 spells CASSLERGGDSYNEQFF. CDR3 in DNA: TGCGCCAGCAGCTTGGAACGCGGGGGGGATTCCTACAATGAGCAGTTCTTC.

This clone was detected only a few times. The V gene is TRBV7-7, the J gene TRBJ2-5; D possibly corresponds to TRBD2 (5 bases). Germline V gene sequence: CDR1 SSHAT, CDR2 FNYEAQ (reference sequence). This CDR3 has 15 amino acids. V shed 4 bases and J shed 5 bases, with 17 bases lying between them. The CDR3 nucleotides are TGTGCCAGCAGCTCAGGACTGGTCGGGTGGGAGACCCAGTACTTC. Translation: CASSSGLVGWETQYF.

Many counts were recorded for this clone. The J gene is TRBJ2-4, the V gene TRBV5-4, with D possibly TRBD2 on 5 matching bases. The CDR3 is 17 residues long. Trimming took 2 bases from V and 2 from J, leaving 17 bases between them. Germline CDR1 reads SGHNT; CDR2 reads YYREEE (reference sequence). The CDR3 spells CASSFDPQTGTKNIQYF. CDR3 coding DNA: TGTGCCAGCAGCTTCGACCCCCAAACGGGAACCAAAAACATTCAGTACTTC.

V is TRBV6-1 and J is TRBJ1-1, with D unresolved. The V and J ends lost 1 base and 1 base respectively, with 10 bases between them. In germline, CDR1 is MNHNS, CDR2 SASEGT. CDR3 size: 15 residues. The CDR3 region is CASSEVGVPNTEAFF. The DNA for the CDR3 is TGTGCCAGCAGTGAAGTTGGAGTTCCGAACACTGAAGCTTTCTTT.

This chain joins TRBV19 and TRBJ2-2; possibly TRBD1 for D (5 bases). The V end lost 7 bases, the J end lost 7 bases, and 19 bases lay between the germline ends. The CDR3 is 15 amino acids. The V gene's germline CDR1 is LNHDA and CDR2 SQIVND (reference sequence). The CDR3 is CASTQGVGQRGELFF. In DNA, the CDR3 is TGTGCCAGTACCCAGGGTGTGGGGCAGCGCGGGGAGCTGTTTTTT.

The chain joins TRBV7-9 to TRBJ2-7; 7 positions agree with TRBD1. CDR1 is SEHNR and CDR2 is FQNEAQ in the germline V gene (reference sequence). CDR3 size: 14 residues. With 3 bases clipped from V and 3 bases from J, the junction kept 5 bases outside the gene matches. CDR3 DNA sequence: TGTGCCAGCAGCTTGGCGACAGGGCTCTACGAGCAGTACTTC. Protein sequence: CASSLATGLYEQYF.

This clone turned up a few times. The chain has TRBV19 and TRBJ1-6; D remains unclear. CDR1 is LNHDA, CDR2 SQIVND, per germline (reference sequence). V was clipped by 5 bases and J by 5 bases, with 7 bases between them. The CDR3 loop spans 13 amino acids. This chain's CDR3 is CASSRENNSPLHF. The DNA for the CDR3 is TGTGCCAGTAGTCGCGAGAATAATTCACCCCTCCACTTT. Filled out from reference TRBV19 and TRBJ1-6, the complete variable domain reads DGGITQSPKYLFRKEGQNVTLSCEQNLNHDAMYWYRQDPGQGLRLIYYSQIVNDFQKGDIAEGYSVSREKKESFPLTVTSAQKNPTAFYLCASSRENNSPLHFGNGTRLTVT.

The chain employs TRBV30 and TRBJ1-6, with D perhaps matching TRBD1 (6 bases). The CDR3 totals 14 residues. Germline CDR1 is GTSNPN and CDR2 is SVGIG (reference sequence). Trimming took off 2 bases at V and 7 bases at J, with 12 bases between the two ends. The CDR3 sequence: CAWSTDRTNSPLHF. The CDR3 nucleotides are TGTGCCTGGAGTACGGACAGAACAAATTCACCCCTCCACTTT.

With regard to this clone: One junction end does not reproduce the germline sequence, and a read error may be involved. CDR3 in amino acids: CSSSFDRTSGAVYF. DNA of the CDR3: TGTTCCAGCAGCTTCGACAGGACTAGCGGGGCCGTGTATTTT. The chain is built from TRBV7-9 and TRBJ2-3; 12 positions agree with TRBD2. The CDR3 totals 14 residues. CDR1 and CDR2 (germline): SEHNR, FQNEAQ (reference sequence).

The chain recombines TRBV18 with TRBJ1-1; D ambiguous. V was clipped by 5 bases and J by 4 bases, with 17 bases between them. This CDR3 comprises 15 residues. Looked up from germline, CDR1 is KGHSH and CDR2 is LQKENI. CDR3 coding DNA: TGTGCCAGCTCAACCACCGCAGTTGGGCTCACTGAAGCTTTCTTT. Protein: CASSTTAVGLTEAFF.